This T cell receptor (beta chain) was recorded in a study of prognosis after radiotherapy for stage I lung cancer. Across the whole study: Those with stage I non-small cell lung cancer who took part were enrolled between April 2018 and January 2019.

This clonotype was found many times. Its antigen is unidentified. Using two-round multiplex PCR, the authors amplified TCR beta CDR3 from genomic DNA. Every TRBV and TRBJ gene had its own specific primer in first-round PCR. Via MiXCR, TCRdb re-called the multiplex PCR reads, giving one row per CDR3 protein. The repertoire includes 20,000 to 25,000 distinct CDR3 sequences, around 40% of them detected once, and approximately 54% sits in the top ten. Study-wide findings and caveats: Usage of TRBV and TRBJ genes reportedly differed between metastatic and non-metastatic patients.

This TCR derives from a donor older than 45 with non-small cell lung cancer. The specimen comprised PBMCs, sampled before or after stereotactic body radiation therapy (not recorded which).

The CDR3 protein is CASSISSYNEQFF. In DNA form, the CDR3 reads TGTGCCAGCAGTATAAGCTCCTACAATGAGCAGTTCTTC. The gene calls are TRBV6-1 and TRBJ2-1; D is unclear. CDR1 MNHNS and CDR2 SASEGT come from the germline V gene. This CDR3 comprises 13 residues. With 5 bases removed from V and 0 bases from J, the gap between germline ends came to 5 bases.